The rows below give T cell receptor beta chains drawn from one sample of a study of shared clonotypes between healthy human individuals. Clones were sequenced by immunoSEQ multiplex PCR, and TCRdb holds only the in-frame ones, with some missing. The table has about 2,100,000 clones, about 93% seen once. Sequencing was carried out using naive CD8+ T cells from PBMCs. Receptors were obtained from a man aged 18 to 35 in good health. Some clones in this sample may be carry-over from other donors' samples. The CDR3 runs from the conserved cysteine through the conserved F or W. D genes are given only for firm matches. The listing skips clone size in some rows; elsewhere it reads once, few, many or a size class.

TRBV27	NA	TRBJ2-5	NA	CASSLSADSTVQETQYF	TGTGCCAGCAGTTTATCGGCGGACAGTACAGTACAAGAGACCCAGTACTTC
TRBV7-8	NA	TRBJ2-7	TRBD1	CASSLAGQSNSGQYF	TGTGCCAGCAGCTTAGCGGGACAGAGCAATTCAGGGCAGTACTTC
TRBV27	once	TRBJ2-3	NA	CASSLSLGVFTDTQYF	TGTGCCAGCAGTTTATCGTTGGGTGTTTTCACAGATACGCAGTATTTT
TRBV6-6	NA	TRBJ2-7	NA	CASSSWGAYEQYF	TGTGCCAGCAGTTCGTGGGGGGCCTACGAGCAGTACTTC
TRBV10-3	NA	TRBJ1-2	NA	CAINAVGEGGNGYTF	TGTGCCATCAACGCTGTCGGGGAGGGGGGTAATGGCTACACCTTC
TRBV2	once	TRBJ2-7	NA	CASSEALSGRRNEQYF	TGTGCCAGCAGTGAAGCGCTGTCGGGTAGGCGCAACGAGCAGTACTTC
TRBV4-3	NA	TRBJ2-1	NA	CASSQSGPRIGDEQFF	TGCGCCAGCAGCCAGTCGGGACCACGTATTGGGGATGAGCAGTTCTTC
TRBV14	NA	TRBJ2-3	NA	CASSPLGEVDTQYF	TGTGCCAGCAGCCCATTGGGAGAGGTAGATACGCAGTATTTT
TRBV28	NA	TRBJ2-1	NA	CASSPAYGPPPPFF	TGTGCCAGCAGTCCAGCGTACGGGCCCCCGCCCCCGTTCTTC
TRBV5-1	NA	TRBJ2-5	TRBD1	CASSSSLGTDQETQYF	TGCGCCAGCAGCTCCTCCCTTGGGACAGACCAAGAGACCCAGTACTTC
TRBV9	NA	TRBJ2-7	NA	CASSVSPSDSYEQYF	TGTGCCAGCAGCGTAAGTCCTAGCGACTCCTACGAGCAGTACTTC
TRBV28	NA	TRBJ2-7	TRBD2	CASSLWREAYEQYF	TGTGCCAGCAGTTTGTGGCGGGAGGCCTACGAGCAGTACTTC
TRBV19	NA	TRBJ1-2	TRBD1	CASSIDYRDRRYTF	TGTGCCAGTAGTATTGATTACCGGGACAGACGCTACACCTTC
TRBV28	NA	TRBJ1-1	NA	CASVNRGGRGTEAFF	TGTGCCAGCGTCAATAGGGGGGGCAGAGGGACTGAAGCTTTCTTT
TRBV29-1	NA	TRBJ2-5	TRBD1	CSGTGVGLQETQYF	TGCAGCGGAACAGGGGTGGGTCTCCAAGAGACCCAGTACTTC
TRBV28	once	TRBJ1-5	NA	CASSLEEWNQPQHF	TGTGCCAGCAGTTTAGAGGAATGGAATCAGCCCCAGCATTTT
TRBV7-3	NA	TRBJ2-5	NA	CASSVDSQETQYF	TGTGCCAGCAGCGTCGACAGCCAAGAGACCCAGTACTTC
TRBV10-3	NA	TRBJ1-2	NA	CAISESEGYGYTF	TGTGCCATCAGTGAGTCAGAAGGTTATGGCTACACCTTC
TRBV5-6	NA	TRBJ2-3	TRBD1	CASSRYRGSSTDTQYF	TGTGCCAGCAGCCGTTACAGGGGTTCTAGCACAGATACGCAGTATTTT
TRBV28	once	TRBJ1-1	NA	CASSLPTATEAFF	TGTGCCAGCAGTTTACCGACAGCCACTGAAGCTTTCTTT
TRBV30	NA	TRBJ1-1	NA	CAWIESTEAFF	TGTGCCTGGATTGAATCCACTGAAGCTTTCTTT
TRBV9	NA	TRBJ2-1	NA	CASSVINNEQFF	TGTGCCAGCAGCGTAATCAACAATGAGCAGTTCTTC
TRBV4-3	NA	TRBJ2-3	NA	CASSQAGGAADTQYF	TGCGCCAGCAGCCAAGCAGGGGGGGCGGCAGATACGCAGTATTTT
TRBV27	NA	TRBJ2-7	NA	CASTPTRGNLGEQYF	TGTGCCAGCACCCCCACACGGGGTAATCTTGGCGAGCAGTACTTC
TRBV13	NA	TRBJ2-2	NA	CASSLGLHANTGELFF	TGTGCCAGCAGCCTGGGGTTACACGCGAACACCGGGGAGCTGTTTTTT
TRBV4-1	NA	TRBJ2-7	TRBD1	CASSHGQGLKYEQYF	TGCGCCAGCAGCCACGGACAGGGGTTAAAGTACGAGCAGTACTTC
TRBV28	NA	TRBJ2-7	NA	CASSFWRDSSLLEQYF	TGTGCCAGCAGTTTTTGGAGAGACAGCTCTCTACTCGAGCAGTACTTC
TRBV28	NA	TRBJ2-7	TRBD1	CASSLSGQGVYEQYF	TGTGCCAGCAGTTTATCCGGACAGGGGGTCTACGAGCAGTACTTC
TRBV27	NA	TRBJ2-3	NA	CASSSLAHTDTQYF	TGTGCCAGCAGTTCTCTGGCCCACACAGATACGCAGTATTTT
TRBV4-1	NA	TRBJ1-1	NA	CASSPSTAHTEAFF	TGCGCCAGCAGCCCATCGACAGCTCACACTGAAGCTTTCTTT
TRBV7-9	NA	TRBJ2-5	TRBD2	CASSLALAGVGETQYF	TGTGCCAGCAGCTTGGCCCTAGCGGGAGTGGGTGAGACCCAGTACTTC
TRBV10-3	NA	TRBJ2-4	NA	CASRALDLGIQYF	TGTGCCTCCCGGGCCTTAGATCTGGGGATTCAGTACTTC
TRBV7-6	NA	TRBJ2-7	NA	CASSYGTNEQYF	TGTGCCAGCAGCTATGGGACCAACGAGCAGTACTTC
TRBV5-6	NA	TRBJ2-5	NA	CASSLAPGETQYF	TGTGCCAGCAGCCTAGCCCCAGGGGAGACCCAGTACTTC
TRBV5-1	NA	TRBJ2-1	NA	CASSLVGGLSYNEQFF	TGCGCCAGCAGCTTGGTAGGGGGACTCTCCTACAATGAGCAGTTCTTC
TRBV7-9	once	TRBJ2-6	NA	CASLGSGANVLTF	TGTGCCAGCCTAGGCTCTGGGGCCAACGTCCTGACTTTC
TRBV7-8	NA	TRBJ1-5	NA	CASSSGQSNQPQHF	TGTGCCAGCAGCTCAGGACAGAGCAATCAGCCCCAGCATTTT
TRBV29-1	NA	TRBJ2-2	NA	CSVPASTGELFF	TGCAGCGTTCCGGCTAGCACCGGGGAGCTGTTTTTT
TRBV7-3	NA	TRBJ2-3	TRBD1	CASSLIGTGADTQYF	TGTGCCAGCAGCTTAATCGGGACAGGGGCAGATACGCAGTATTTT
TRBV4-1	NA	TRBJ2-2	TRBD2	CASSQVGLASSTGELFF	TGCGCCAGCAGCCAAGTGGGACTAGCTTCGAGTACCGGGGAGCTGTTTTTT
TRBV12-5	once	TRBJ1-2	NA	CASGLSAGNGYTF	TGTGCTAGTGGTTTGTCGGCAGGGAATGGCTACACCTTC
TRBV7-2	NA	TRBJ2-7	NA	CASSLAQYRTTPYEQYF	TGTGCCAGCAGCTTAGCGCAGTACAGGACTACACCCTACGAGCAGTACTTC
TRBV4-1	NA	TRBJ2-7	NA	CASSQDRRSDEQYF	TGCGCCAGCAGCCAAGATCGTAGGAGCGACGAGCAGTACTTC
TRBV29-1	few	TRBJ1-1	TRBD1	CSVVQGDSTEAFF	TGCAGCGTTGTCCAGGGGGACAGCACTGAAGCTTTCTTT
TRBV28	NA	TRBJ2-5	NA	CASSLGPSFGTQYF	TGTGCCAGCAGTTTGGGGCCCTCCTTCGGGACCCAGTACTTC
TRBV7-9	NA	TRBJ2-2	NA	CASSFPSRRTNTGELFF	TGTGCCAGCAGCTTTCCCTCCAGGCGAACGAACACCGGGGAGCTGTTTTTT
TRBV5-1	NA	TRBJ2-1	NA	CASGPTGNNEQFF	TGCGCCAGCGGCCCTACAGGGAACAATGAGCAGTTCTTC
TRBV15	NA	TRBJ2-1	NA	CATSRDREWRGWNEQFF	TGTGCCACCAGCAGAGATCGAGAGTGGCGGGGATGGAATGAGCAGTTCTTC
TRBV28	NA	TRBJ2-7	TRBD1	CASGWDRAAEQYF	TGTGCCAGCGGATGGGACAGGGCCGCCGAGCAGTACTTC
TRBV5-1	NA	TRBJ2-1	NA	CASSGREPPNSDEQFF	TGCGCCAGCAGCGGGCGGGAACCTCCCAACTCCGATGAGCAGTTCTTC
TRBV5-1	NA	TRBJ2-2	NA	CASTSSGQGDTGELFF	TGCGCCAGCACCTCTTCAGGGCAGGGCGACACCGGGGAGCTGTTTTTT
TRBV6-5	NA	TRBJ1-1	NA	CASSYRGVGTEAFF	TGTGCCAGCAGTTACCGGGGCGTGGGAACTGAAGCTTTCTTT
TRBV19	NA	TRBJ2-7	TRBD2	CASSIGTSGTYEQYF	TGTGCCAGTAGTATCGGGACTAGCGGGACCTACGAGCAGTACTTC
TRBV5-6	NA	TRBJ2-7	TRBD2	CASSLARLAGSYEQYF	TGTGCCAGCAGCTTGGCCAGACTAGCGGGCTCCTACGAGCAGTACTTC
TRBV6-1	NA	TRBJ1-5	NA	CASSRKTGGNQPQHF	TGTGCCAGCAGTCGAAAAACAGGCGGCAATCAGCCCCAGCATTTT
TRBV7-6	NA	TRBJ1-3	NA	CASSLDEGWGNTIYF	TGTGCCAGCAGCTTAGATGAAGGTTGGGGAAACACCATATATTTT
TRBV10-3	NA	TRBJ2-1	NA	CAISESTVKGDNEQFF	TGTGCCATCAGTGAGTCGACGGTCAAGGGGGACAATGAGCAGTTCTTC